These T cell receptor beta chains were read from a single sample in a study of spatial heterogeneity in lung cancer. One entry per CDR3 protein, called by TCRdb with MiXCR from the 5' RACE reads. The top ten clones hold 25% to 30% of a sample with tens of thousands of distinct CDR3 sequences, roughly 5.6% of them seen once. Sequenced here: PBMCs, sampled at surgery. These receptors came from a female donor with early-stage non-small cell lung cancer. The CDR3 runs from the conserved cysteine through the conserved F or W. Fields, in order: J gene, D gene, clone size, V gene, CDR3 protein, CDR3 DNA. The D gene is left open where the match is weak. Rows give clone size only sometimes, using once, few, many, or a class for an expanded clone.

TRBJ2-7	TRBD1	many	TRBV19	CASSIPAGTGHNEQYF	TGTGCCAGTAGTATTCCAGCCGGGACAGGGCACAACGAGCAGTACTTC
TRBJ2-2	TRBD1	many	TRBV3-1	CASLRGTGGDTGELFF	TGTGCCAGCCTTCGGGGGACAGGGGGCGACACCGGGGAGCTGTTTTTT
TRBJ2-1	.	few	TRBV10-3	CAISESAIPGMFF	TGTGCCATCAGTGAGTCGGCGATACCCGGGATGTTCTTC
TRBJ2-7	.	many	TRBV29-1	CSVGPASEQYF	TGCAGCGTTGGTCCGGCCTCCGAGCAGTACTTC
TRBJ2-3	TRBD2	.	TRBV7-2	CASRGPGTSGTDTQYF	TGTGCCAGCAGGGGGCCCGGGACTAGCGGCACAGATACGCAGTATTTT
TRBJ2-7	.	many	TRBV18	CASSPLPGARPSYEQYF	TGTGCCAGCTCACCACTCCCAGGGGCCCGTCCATCCTACGAGCAGTACTTC
TRBJ2-3	TRBD2	.	TRBV5-4	CASSPGTSGVTDTQYF	TGTGCCAGCAGCCCTGGGACTAGCGGGGTCACAGATACGCAGTATTTT
TRBJ2-2	TRBD1	many	TRBV19	CASSPHAQGATGELFF	TGTGCCAGTAGTCCCCACGCACAGGGGGCGACCGGGGAGCTGTTTTTT
TRBJ2-1	TRBD2	many	TRBV7-6	CASSFRSLAGRDEQFF	TGTGCCAGCAGCTTTAGAAGTCTAGCGGGGCGGGATGAGCAGTTCTTC
TRBJ2-5	TRBD2	few	TRBV4-1	CASSQDIAGETQYF	TGCGCCAGCAGCCAAGATATAGCGGGGGAGACCCAGTACTTC
TRBJ1-2	TRBD1	many	TRBV30	CAWSALRDRGRGYTF	TGTGCCTGGAGTGCCCTGAGGGACAGGGGAAGAGGCTACACCTTC
TRBJ2-6	.	.	TRBV5-1	CASSLEGGSGANVLTF	TGCGCCAGCAGCTTGGAAGGGGGCTCTGGGGCCAACGTCCTGACTTTC
TRBJ2-2	.	many	TRBV7-2	CASSPMGVPNTGELFF	TGTGCCAGCAGCCCGATGGGGGTGCCTAACACCGGGGAGCTGTTTTTT
TRBJ2-3	.	many	TRBV3-1	CASSQGFSSTDTQYF	TGTGCCAGCAGCCAAGGGTTCAGCTCCACAGATACGCAGTATTTT
TRBJ2-7	.	many	TRBV29-1	CSVEESGYEQYF	TGCAGCGTTGAAGAGTCGGGCTACGAGCAGTACTTC
TRBJ1-1	.	.	TRBV12-3/TRBV12-4	CASSSSTGTEAFF	TGTGCCAGCAGTTCCTCCACCGGCACTGAAGCTTTCTTT
TRBJ1-1	TRBD1	many	TRBV7-8	CASSSGQGKNTEAFF	TGTGCCAGCAGCTCCGGACAGGGCAAGAACACTGAAGCTTTCTTT
TRBJ1-5	TRBD1	many	TRBV12-3/TRBV12-4	CASKQGASNQPQHF	TGTGCCAGCAAACAGGGGGCTAGCAATCAGCCCCAGCATTTT
TRBJ1-5	.	few	TRBV7-8	CASSLKGGKDPQHF	TGTGCCAGCAGCTTAAAGGGGGGGAAAGATCCCCAGCATTTT
TRBJ2-6	TRBD2	many	TRBV29-1	CSVVLAGGFSGANVLTF	TGCAGCGTTGTTCTAGCGGGGGGATTCTCTGGGGCCAACGTCCTGACTTTC
TRBJ2-5	TRBD2	few	TRBV27	CASSLSAGGGQETQYF	TGTGCCAGCAGTTTATCTGCGGGGGGTGGGCAAGAGACCCAGTACTTC
TRBJ1-1	.	.	TRBV27	CASRGGSNTEAFF	TGTGCCAGCAGGGGAGGGTCGAACACTGAAGCTTTCTTT
TRBJ2-7	TRBD1	many	TRBV5-4	CASSLLGQSSYEQYF	TGTGCCAGCAGCTTGTTGGGACAGAGCTCCTACGAGCAGTACTTC
TRBJ1-1	.	few	TRBV5-4	CASSWRGARGAEAFF	TGTGCCAGCAGCTGGAGGGGGGCCCGGGGCGCTGAAGCTTTCTTT
TRBJ1-1	.	many	TRBV7-8	CASSSTSGAGTEAFF	TGTGCCAGCAGCTCGACGTCGGGGGCCGGGACTGAAGCTTTCTTT
TRBJ1-1	TRBD1	few	TRBV18	CASSPGQGGTEAFF	TGTGCCAGCTCACCCGGACAGGGGGGCACTGAAGCTTTCTTT
TRBJ1-3	TRBD1	.	TRBV10-3	CAISRDSSSSGNTIYF	TGTGCCATCAGCAGGGACAGTTCGAGCTCTGGAAACACCATATATTTT
TRBJ2-2	.	.	TRBV7-2	CASSSLVRGANTGELFF	TGTGCCAGCAGCTCCCTAGTCCGGGGCGCGAACACCGGGGAGCTGTTTTTT
TRBJ2-7	TRBD1	many	TRBV5-1	CASSLPTGFDEQYF	TGCGCCAGCAGCCTACCGACAGGGTTCGACGAGCAGTACTTC
TRBJ2-3	.	many	TRBV24-1	CATSDFADTDTQYF	TGTGCCACCAGTGATTTCGCAGACACAGATACGCAGTATTTT
TRBJ2-7	TRBD1	few	TRBV20-1	CSAYTRYRGDDEQYF	TGCAGTGCTTATACCCGCTACAGGGGTGACGACGAGCAGTACTTC
TRBJ1-2	.	many	TRBV7-9	CASSLALPTESYGYTF	TGTGCCAGCAGCTTAGCCCTCCCAACAGAATCCTATGGCTACACCTTC
TRBJ1-5	TRBD1	many	TRBV12-3/TRBV12-4	CASSFSLGSGQGNQPQHF	TGTGCCAGCAGTTTTAGTCTCGGCTCGGGACAGGGAAATCAGCCCCAGCATTTT
TRBJ1-1	.	.	TRBV5-1	CASSPAEGLGTEAFF	TGCGCCAGCAGCCCCGCCGAGGGGCTGGGCACTGAAGCTTTCTTT
TRBJ1-1	.	.	TRBV5-1	CASSLAQGIYTEAFF	TGCGCCAGCAGCTTGGCCCAGGGGATTTACACTGAAGCTTTCTTT